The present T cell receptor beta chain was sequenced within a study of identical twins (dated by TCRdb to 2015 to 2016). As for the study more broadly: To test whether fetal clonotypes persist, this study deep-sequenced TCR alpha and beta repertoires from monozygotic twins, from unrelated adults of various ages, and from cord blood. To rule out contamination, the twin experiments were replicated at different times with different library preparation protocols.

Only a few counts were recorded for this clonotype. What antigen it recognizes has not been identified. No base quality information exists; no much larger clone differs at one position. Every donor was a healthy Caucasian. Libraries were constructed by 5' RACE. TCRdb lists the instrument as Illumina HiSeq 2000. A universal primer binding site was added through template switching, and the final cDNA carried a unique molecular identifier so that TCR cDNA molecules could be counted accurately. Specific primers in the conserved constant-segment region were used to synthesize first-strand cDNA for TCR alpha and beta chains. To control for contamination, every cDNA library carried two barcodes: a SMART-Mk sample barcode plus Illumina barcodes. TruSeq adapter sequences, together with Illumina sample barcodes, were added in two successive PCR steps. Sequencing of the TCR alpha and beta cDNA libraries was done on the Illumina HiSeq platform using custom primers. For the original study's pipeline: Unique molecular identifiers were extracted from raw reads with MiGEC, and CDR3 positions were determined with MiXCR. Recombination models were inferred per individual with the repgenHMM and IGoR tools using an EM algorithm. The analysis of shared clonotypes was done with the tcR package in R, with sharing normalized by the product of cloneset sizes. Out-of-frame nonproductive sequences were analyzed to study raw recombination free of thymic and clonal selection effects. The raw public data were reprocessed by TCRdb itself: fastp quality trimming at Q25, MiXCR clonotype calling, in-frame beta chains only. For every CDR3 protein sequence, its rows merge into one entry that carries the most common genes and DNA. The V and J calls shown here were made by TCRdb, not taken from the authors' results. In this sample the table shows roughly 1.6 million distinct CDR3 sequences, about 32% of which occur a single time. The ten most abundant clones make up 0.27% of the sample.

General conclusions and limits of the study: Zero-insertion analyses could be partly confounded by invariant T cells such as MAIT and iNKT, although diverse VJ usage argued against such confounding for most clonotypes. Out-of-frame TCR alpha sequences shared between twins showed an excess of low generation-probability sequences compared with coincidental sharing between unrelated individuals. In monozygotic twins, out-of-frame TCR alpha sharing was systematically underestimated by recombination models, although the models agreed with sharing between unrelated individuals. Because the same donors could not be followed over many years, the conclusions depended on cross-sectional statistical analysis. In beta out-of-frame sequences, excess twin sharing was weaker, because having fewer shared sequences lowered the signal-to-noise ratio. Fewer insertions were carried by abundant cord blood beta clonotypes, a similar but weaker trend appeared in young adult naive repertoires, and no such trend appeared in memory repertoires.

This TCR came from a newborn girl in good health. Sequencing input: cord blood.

At the DNA level, the sequence is TGTGCCAGCAGCCCACGCAGGGTAGGACAGCCCCAGCATTTT. Translation gives CASSPRRVGQPQHF. The chain links TRBV12-3 or TRBV12-4 with TRBJ1-5; a weak D assignment points to TRBD1 (5 bases agree). The germline ends are 16 bases apart after V is trimmed by 6 bases and J by 7 bases. Including cysteine and phenylalanine, the CDR3 has 14 amino acids. Only the CDR3 part of the read is kept: 42 bases, read in frame from the first base.